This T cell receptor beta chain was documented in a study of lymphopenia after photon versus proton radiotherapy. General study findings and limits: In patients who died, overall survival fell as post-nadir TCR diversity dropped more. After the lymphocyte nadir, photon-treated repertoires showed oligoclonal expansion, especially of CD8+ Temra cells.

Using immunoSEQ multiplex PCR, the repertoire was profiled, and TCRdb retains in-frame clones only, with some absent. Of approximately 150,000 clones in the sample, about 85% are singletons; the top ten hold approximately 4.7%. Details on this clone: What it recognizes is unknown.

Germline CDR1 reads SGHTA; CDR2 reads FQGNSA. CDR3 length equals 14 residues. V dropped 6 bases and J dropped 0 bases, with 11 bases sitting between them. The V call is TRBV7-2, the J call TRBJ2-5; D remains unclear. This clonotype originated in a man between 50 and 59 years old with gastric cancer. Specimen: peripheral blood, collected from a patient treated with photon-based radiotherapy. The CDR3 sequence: CASSMAWNQETQYF. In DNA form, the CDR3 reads TGTGCCAGCAGTATGGCTTGGAACCAAGAGACCCAGTACTTC. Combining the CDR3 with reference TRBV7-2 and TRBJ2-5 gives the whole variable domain GAGVSQSPSNKVTEKGKDVELRCDPISGHTALYWYRQSLGQGLEFLIYFQGNSAPDKSGLPSDRFSAERTGGSVSTLTIQRTQQEDSAVYLCASSMAWNQETQYFGPGTRLLVL.